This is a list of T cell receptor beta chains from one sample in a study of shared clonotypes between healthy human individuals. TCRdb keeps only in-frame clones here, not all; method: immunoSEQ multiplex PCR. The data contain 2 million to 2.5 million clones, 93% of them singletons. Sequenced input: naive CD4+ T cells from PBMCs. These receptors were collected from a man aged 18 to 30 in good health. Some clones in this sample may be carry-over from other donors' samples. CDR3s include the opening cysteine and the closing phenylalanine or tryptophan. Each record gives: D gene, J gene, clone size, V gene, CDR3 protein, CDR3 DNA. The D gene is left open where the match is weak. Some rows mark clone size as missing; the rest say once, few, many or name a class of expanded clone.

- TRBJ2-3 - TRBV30 CAWDPSTISYTQYF TGTGCCTGGGACCCTAGCACGATTAGCTATACGCAGTATTTT
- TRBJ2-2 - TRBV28 CASRPRVPNTGELFF TGTGCCAGCAGGCCCAGGGTCCCGAACACCGGGGAGCTGTTTTTT
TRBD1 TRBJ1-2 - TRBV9 CASSPGQAYYGYTF TGTGCCAGCAGTCCCGGACAGGCCTACTATGGCTACACCTTC
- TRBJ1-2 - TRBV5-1 CASSLDATGGYTF TGCGCCAGCAGCTTGGATGCGACGGGGGGCTACACCTTC
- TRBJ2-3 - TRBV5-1 CASSLFLGVTDTQYF TGCGCCAGCAGCTTGTTTCTGGGGGTGACAGATACGCAGTATTTT
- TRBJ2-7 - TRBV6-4 CASSPTLALPREQYF TGTGCCAGCAGTCCCACCCTGGCCCTCCCTAGAGAGCAGTACTTC
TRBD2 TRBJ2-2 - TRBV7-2 CASSLIGLAGRSGELFF TGTGCCAGCAGCTTAATAGGACTAGCGGGAAGGTCCGGGGAGCTGTTTTTT
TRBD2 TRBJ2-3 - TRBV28 CASSEAGVMDTQYF TGTGCCAGCAGTGAAGCGGGAGTTATGGATACGCAGTATTTT
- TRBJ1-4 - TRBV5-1 CASSLNRATNEKLFF TGCGCCAGCAGCTTGAACAGGGCAACTAATGAAAAACTGTTTTTT
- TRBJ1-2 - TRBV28 CASSLGQGNGYTF TGTGCCAGCAGTCTGGGGCAGGGCAATGGCTACACCTTC
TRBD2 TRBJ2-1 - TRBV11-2 CASSFPLAGSGRQFF TGTGCCAGCAGCTTCCCGCTGGCCGGTAGCGGGAGGCAGTTCTTC
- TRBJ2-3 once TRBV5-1 CASSKGGPDTQYF TGCGCCAGCAGCAAGGGGGGGCCAGATACGCAGTATTTT
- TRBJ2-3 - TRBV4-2 CASSQDARLTGDTQYF TGTGCCAGCAGCCAAGATGCCCGTCTTACGGGAGATACGCAGTATTTT
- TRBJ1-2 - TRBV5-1 CASSLASGNPYGYTF TGCGCCAGCAGCTTGGCATCAGGGAACCCTTATGGCTACACCTTC
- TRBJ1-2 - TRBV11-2 CASSLSDWSYGYTF TGTGCCAGCAGCTTATCCGACTGGAGCTATGGCTACACCTTC
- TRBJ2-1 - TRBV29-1 CSGVGARSSYNEQFF TGCAGCGGGGTCGGGGCCAGGAGCTCCTACAATGAGCAGTTCTTC